The source of this T cell receptor beta chain is a study of CD8 T cells in ankylosing spondylitis. Study findings and constraints: Relatively rare in peripheral blood, disease-linked clones were also CD8+. In ankylosing spondylitis patients, matched synovial fluid reportedly showed significant enrichment of disease-linked clones. Within ankylosing spondylitis blood, a TCR beta motif made up of eight or nine highly homologous variants appeared to be characteristic.

Using quantitative 5'-RACE with molecular barcodes, the authors made TCR beta libraries. In TCRdb, the 5' RACE reads were re-called with MiXCR into one record per CDR3 protein. Here the sample spans about 540,000 distinct CDR3 sequences, approximately 12% being singletons. Details on this clonotype: What it binds is not known.

Germline-derived CDR1 and CDR2 are WNHNN and SYGVQD (reference sequence). CDR3 size: 15 residues. The V end was cut by 2 bases, the J end by 7 bases, with 15 bases between. Sequenced material: blood, either unsorted or a sorted T cell fraction (not recorded which). This clonotype was sampled from a male donor with ankylosing spondylitis. The chain is built from TRBV10-1 and TRBJ2-1; D possibly uses TRBD1 or TRBD2 (7 bases each). In DNA, the CDR3 is TGCGCCAGCAGTGAGGGGGAGGGGGCGCGTAATGAGCAGTTCTTC. This codes for CASSEGEGARNEQFF.